These T cell receptor beta chains were read from a single sample in a study of shared clonotypes between healthy human individuals. Method: immunoSEQ multiplex PCR; TCRdb's copy keeps in-frame clones and lacks some. The data show about 510,000 clones, 79% seen once. Sequenced sample: PBMCs. These receptors were collected from a woman in her forties in good health. Some clones in this sample may be carry-over from other donors' samples. Both conserved end residues are part of each CDR3. D genes are given only for firm matches. Clone size appears in some rows only: once, few, many, or a class for an expanded clone.

J gene | clone size | D gene | V gene | CDR3 DNA | CDR3 protein
TRBJ2-3 | NA | TRBD2 | TRBV7-2 | TGTGCCAGCAGAGAGGGACTAGCGGGAGGGCCATGGACAGATACGCAGTATTTT | CASREGLAGGPWTDTQYF
TRBJ2-1 | few | TRBD2 | TRBV6-1 | TGTGCCAGCAGTGAACACGGACTAGCGGAAGATGAGCAGTTCTTC | CASSEHGLAEDEQFF
TRBJ1-1 | NA | NA | TRBV7-9 | TGTGCCAGCAGCTTAGGTGGGTTGGGCACTGAAGCTTTCTTT | CASSLGGLGTEAFF
TRBJ2-2 | NA | TRBD1 | TRBV15 | TGTGCCACCAGCTGGACAGGTTTCAAGCTGTTTTTT | CATSWTGFKLFF
TRBJ2-5 | NA | NA | TRBV21-1 | TGTGCCAGCAGGCACAGCTCTGGGGACAGGGTGGAAGTTAGAACGGAGACCCAGTACTTC | CASRHSSGDRVEVRTETQYF
TRBJ1-2 | NA | NA | TRBV4-1 | TGCGCCAGCAGTCGCGTCATTGCCCAGGCCTATGGCTACACCTTC | CASSRVIAQAYGYTF
TRBJ2-7 | NA | NA | TRBV19 | TGTGCCAGTACTCCTGGGGGGAGTCTATACGAGCAGTACTTC | CASTPGGSLYEQYF
TRBJ2-1 | NA | TRBD1 | TRBV29-1 | TGCAGCGTTGAAGGACAGGGTGCCTACAATGAGCAGTTCTTC | CSVEGQGAYNEQFF
TRBJ2-3 | NA | TRBD1 | TRBV5-1 | TGCGCCAGCAGCTGGACTGGGACAGCTTTCACAGATACGCAGTATTTT | CASSWTGTAFTDTQYF
TRBJ1-1 | NA | NA | TRBV5-6 | TGTGCCAGCTGGGGAGGGGGGAGATACACTGAAGCTTTCTTT | CASWGGGRYTEAFF
TRBJ1-3 | NA | NA | TRBV7-8 | TGTGCCAGCAGCCCCATGACAGTTTTCTCTGGAAACACCATATATTTT | CASSPMTVFSGNTIYF
TRBJ2-2 | few | NA | TRBV15 | TGTGCCACCAGCAGAGATAACCAGGCGAACACCGGGGAGCTGTTTTTT | CATSRDNQANTGELFF
TRBJ2-2 | few | NA | TRBV7-3 | TGTGCCAGCAGCTTTCGGGCAGCCTTCGGGGAGCTGTTTTTT | CASSFRAAFGELFF
TRBJ2-2 | few | NA | TRBV5-4 | TGTGCCAGCAGCTTGGATCAGTTCGGGGAGCTGTTTTTT | CASSLDQFGELFF
TRBJ1-1 | NA | NA | TRBV28 | TGTGCCAGCAGTTCACTAGAAGCTTTCTTT | CASSSLEAFF
TRBJ2-1 | NA | TRBD2 | TRBV5-1 | TGCGCCAGCAGCTTGGGGGGCGGGAGGGCCAGTAATGAGCAGTTCTTC | CASSLGGGRASNEQFF
TRBJ2-7 | NA | TRBD2 | TRBV5-1 | TGCGCCAGCAGCCCTGATCTAGCGGTCCCCTCCTACGAGCAGTACTTC | CASSPDLAVPSYEQYF
TRBJ1-4 | NA | NA | TRBV19 | TGTGCCAGCAGGGCAGTCGGTACTGGTGAAAAACTGTTTTTT | CASRAVGTGEKLFF
TRBJ1-4 | NA | TRBD1 | TRBV5-1 | TGCGCCAGCAGTCTCGGGACAGGGAATGAAAAACTGTTTTTT | CASSLGTGNEKLFF
TRBJ2-2 | NA | NA | TRBV19 | TGTGCCAGCCAACCAACGGCTACGAACACCGGGGAGCTGTTTTTT | CASQPTATNTGELFF
TRBJ1-3 | many | TRBD1 | TRBV7-3 | TGTGCCAGCAGCGGGACAGGGACCTCTGGAAACACCATATATTTT | CASSGTGTSGNTIYF
TRBJ2-1 | NA | TRBD1 | TRBV9 | TGTGCCAGCAGCGTAGGTGGGGGACAGGTATACAATGAGCAGTTCTTC | CASSVGGGQVYNEQFF
TRBJ2-2 | NA | TRBD2 | TRBV4-1 | TGCGCCAGCAGCCGGGGACTAAACACCGGGGAGCTGTTTTTT | CASSRGLNTGELFF
TRBJ2-4 | NA | NA | TRBV28 | TGTGCCAGCAGTCCCCTGGTAGCCAAAAACATTCAGTACTTC | CASSPLVAKNIQYF
TRBJ2-3 | NA | NA | TRBV19 | TGTGCCAGTAGTATAACCCCCAGGGTATGGGCAGATACGCAGTATTTT | CASSITPRVWADTQYF
TRBJ2-1 | NA | NA | TRBV18 | TGTGCCAGCTCACCGGGCAATGAGCAGTTCTTC | CASSPGNEQFF
TRBJ1-5 | NA | TRBD1 | TRBV28 | TGTGCCAGCAGTGGGACAGGGGAGAGCCAGCCCCAGCATTTT | CASSGTGESQPQHF
TRBJ2-2 | NA | TRBD2 | TRBV5-4 | TGTGCCAGCAGGGGTTCGGGGGGACCCGGGGAGCTGTTTTTT | CASRGSGGPGELFF
TRBJ2-5 | NA | TRBD2 | TRBV19 | TGTGCCAGTAGTATAAGGCGGGAGGCCCAAGAGACCCAGTACTTC | CASSIRREAQETQYF
TRBJ1-2 | NA | NA | TRBV4-3 | TGCGCCAGCAGCCAAGAGGTCAGAAACTATGGCTACACCTTC | CASSQEVRNYGYTF
TRBJ2-1 | NA | TRBD1 | TRBV11-1 | TGTGCCAGCAGTCCCCTCCAGGGGGATGAGCAGTTCTTC | CASSPLQGDEQFF
TRBJ2-1 | once | TRBD2 | TRBV14 | TGTGCCAGCAGCTACGGGACTAGCGGGCACTACAATGAGCAGTTCTTC | CASSYGTSGHYNEQFF
TRBJ1-2 | NA | NA | TRBV27 | TGTGCCAGCAGTTTATCGGGGGGGGGAGCTAACTATGGCTACACCTTC | CASSLSGGGANYGYTF
TRBJ2-6 | NA | NA | TRBV10-3 | TGTGCCATCAAAAGCTTTGGGGCCAACGTCCTGACTTTC | CAIKSFGANVLTF
TRBJ1-1 | NA | NA | TRBV28 | TGTGCCAGCAGTCCCACAGGGTTTTTGGCTGAAGCTTTCTTT | CASSPTGFLAEAFF
TRBJ1-2 | NA | NA | TRBV25-1 | TGTGCCAGCAGTGGTGTTACCGGACGGGCGGTCTATGGCTACACCTTC | CASSGVTGRAVYGYTF
TRBJ2-1 | NA | TRBD1 | TRBV15 | TGTGCCACCAGCAGGGACAGGGTCAATGAGCAGTTCTTC | CATSRDRVNEQFF
TRBJ2-5 | NA | NA | TRBV7-2 | TGTGCCAGCAGCTTAGGTGGAAAGGGGCAAGAGACCCAGTACTTC | CASSLGGKGQETQYF
TRBJ2-5 | NA | NA | TRBV27 | TGTGCCAGCAGTTACGCATCCCTCGGGACTTATCAAGAGACCCAGTACTTC | CASSYASLGTYQETQYF
TRBJ2-5 | NA | TRBD1 | TRBV10-3 | TGTGCCATCAGTGACCACCTGACAGGGGATTTAAAAGAGACCCAGTACTTC | CAISDHLTGDLKETQYF
TRBJ2-5 | NA | NA | TRBV9 | TGTGCCAGCAGCGTAGATTCGACACGACAAGAGACCCAGTACTTC | CASSVDSTRQETQYF
TRBJ2-2 | NA | NA | TRBV28 | TGTGCCAGCACCCCTTGGGGGGGGCAGGTCACCGGGGAGCTGTTTTTT | CASTPWGGQVTGELFF
TRBJ1-3 | NA | TRBD1 | TRBV6-6 | TGTGCCAGCAGTCGTCCTACAGGGGCTGGAAACACCATATATTTT | CASSRPTGAGNTIYF
TRBJ2-3 | NA | NA | TRBV21-1 | TGTGCCAGCAGCAAACTAGCGGGAGGTGCAGATACGCAGTATTTT | CASSKLAGGADTQYF
TRBJ2-7 | NA | NA | TRBV18 | TGTGCCAGCGGTTGGCGCACTACCGGCGAGCAGTACTTC | CASGWRTTGEQYF
TRBJ1-1 | NA | TRBD1 | TRBV18 | TGTGCCAGCTCCCCCGGACAGGCTGAAGCTTTCTTT | CASSPGQAEAFF
TRBJ2-7 | NA | TRBD1 | TRBV14 | TGTGCCAGCAGCCCGGGACAGGGCGAGCAGTACTTC | CASSPGQGEQYF
TRBJ1-1 | NA | NA | TRBV11-2 | TGTGCCAGCAGCCCCCCAGGCAAGGAATTGGTGAACACTGAAGCTTTCTTT | CASSPPGKELVNTEAFF
TRBJ1-1 | NA | NA | TRBV7-7 | TGTGCCAGCAGCTTACTACAGGGGAACACTGAAGCTTTCTTT | CASSLLQGNTEAFF
TRBJ2-7 | few | NA | TRBV6-5 | TGTGCCAGCAAGCCCGGGCGAGGGTCCTACGAGCAGTACTTC | CASKPGRGSYEQYF
TRBJ1-2 | many | TRBD1 | TRBV10-2 | TGCGCCAGCAGCCGACAGGGGGACTATGGCTACACCTTC | CASSRQGDYGYTF
TRBJ1-2 | NA | NA | TRBV27 | TGTGCCAGCAGTTTGGAGGGATACTATGGCTACACCTTC | CASSLEGYYGYTF